This TCR beta chain was retrieved from a study of shared T cell receptors in the human thymus. Germline V lookup: CDR1 MGHDK, CDR2 SYGVNS. With 6 bases removed from V and 2 bases from J, the gap between germline ends came to 14 bases. This CDR3 is built from 15 residues. The data were produced by immunoSEQ multiplex PCR, yet TCRdb's version contains in-frame clones alone and is incomplete. The table includes hundreds of thousands of clones, approximately 83% detected once. These same records also appear under a second study, on human thymus T cells. That paper adds: Donor material was obtained from healthy Finnish infants undergoing corrective surgery for congenital heart defects. Corrective cardiac surgery supplied the resected thymus tissue. It looked as if thymic and blood repertoires used V and J genes in a biased way. Related studies noted strongly shared thymic repertoires across unrelated people.

The TCR was taken from a girl under three years old with a congenital heart defect. J is TRBJ2-1 and V is TRBV25-1, with D maybe TRBD1 (5 bases). Sequenced: thymocytes. CDR3 protein: CASSLRRVAYNEQFF. The CDR3 nucleotides are TGTGCCAGCAGCCTGCGCAGGGTGGCCTACAATGAGCAGTTCTTC.